This TCR beta chain was obtained from a study of T cell responses to AZD1222 COVID-19 vaccine. As to this clone: What it binds is not known.

TCRdb's table, derived via immunoSEQ multiplex PCR, lists solely in-frame clones and lacks some. The sample holds 190,000 or so clones, roughly 92% seen once. Study findings and constraints: No day 14 peak samples; only post-peak repertoires were characterized. White British people made up most donors, females outnumbered males, and clonal diversity was possibly underestimated. Across spike, vaccine-associated CD4 TCRs were found, dominant at 160-218 and 743-854.

Pooled in the analysis were second doses at about 4 or about 12 weeks. The V and J ends lost 2 bases and 0 bases respectively, with 9 bases between them. The germline V gene has CDR1 SGHTA and CDR2 FQGTGA. The CDR3 spans 15 residues. The origin of this receptor is an adult who received the AZD1222 COVID-19 vaccine. The chain links TRBV7-3 to TRBJ2-3, with TRBD2 as a possible D gene (5 bases). Sequencing was performed on peripheral blood, taken 28 days after the second AZD1222 dose. DNA of the CDR3: TGTGCCAGCAGCTTAGATCGGACTAGCACAGATACGCAGTATTTT. As protein: CASSLDRTSTDTQYF. Supplemented by reference TRBV7-3 and TRBJ2-3, the full variable domain reads GAGVSQTPSNKVTEKGKYVELRCDPISGHTALYWYRQSLGQGPEFLIYFQGTGAADDSGLPNDRFFAVRPEGSVSTLKIQRTERGDSAVYLCASSLDRTSTDTQYFGPGTRLTVL.